These 21 T cell receptor beta chains came from one sample sequenced in a study of sequential checkpoint blockade in melanoma. TCRdb's copy holds only in-frame clones and misses some; the assay was immunoSEQ multiplex PCR. This repertoire shows 3,500 to 5,000 clones, 55% found once; its top ten account for more than 20%. Described treatment: randomized to nivolumab then ipilimumab (arm A) or the reverse (arm B). The sequences come from CD8+ T cells sorted from blood (inferred from file names), collected from a patient given nivolumab and ipilimumab in sequence. The receptor source for this set is a human donor with melanoma.

The chain couples TRBV7-9 to TRBJ2-7, with D unclear. The length of the CDR3 is 12 residues. Trimming cost V 1 base and J 4 bases, with 5 bases left between them. Germline V gene data show CDR1 as SEHNR and CDR2 as FQNEAQ (reference sequence). CDR3 protein: CASSLGTYEQYF. CDR3 DNA sequence: TGTGCCAGCAGCTTAGGAACTTACGAGCAGTACTTC.

This clone was observed a handful of times. CDR3 DNA: TGTGCCAGCAGCTTGGATCCCGGGACTAGGGACTACGAGCAGTACTTC. The encoded protein is CASSLDPGTRDYEQYF. The genes are TRBV5-4 and TRBJ2-7, with 8 bases aligning to TRBD2. Germline-derived CDR1 and CDR2 are SGHNT and YYREEE (reference sequence). The CDR3 totals 16 residues. With 0 bases clipped from V and 3 bases from J, the junction kept 8 bases outside the gene matches.

This clone was detected only once. The chain recombines TRBV27 with TRBJ2-1, with 12 bases fitting TRBD2. This CDR3 spans 15 amino acids. The junction had 2 bases not matched to a gene; V was cut back by 4 bases and J by 4 bases. Germline lookup yields CDR1 MNHEY and CDR2 SMNVEV (reference sequence). CDR3: CASSSGLAGYNEQFF. CDR3 nucleotides: TGTGCCAGCAGTTCAGGACTAGCGGGATACAATGAGCAGTTCTTC.

Worth noting for this clone: The same CDR3 arises from other DNA sequences in this sample as well. The chain employs TRBV29-1 and TRBJ1-2, with D possibly matching TRBD1 (6 bases). Germline V gene lookup returns CDR1 SQVTM and CDR2 ANQGSEA. Trimming cost V 6 bases and J 2 bases, with 16 bases left between them. CDR3 size: 14 residues. Written as DNA, the CDR3 is TGCAGCGTCGTGCCAAGGGGACAAAACTATGGCTACACCTTC. The encoded protein is CSVVPRGQNYGYTF.

V is TRBV27 and J is TRBJ2-7; perhaps TRBD2 as D (5 bases). The CDR3 loop spans 13 amino acids. The ends were cut back, 6 bases at V and 6 bases at J, with 15 bases in the middle. CDR1 is MNHEY and CDR2 is SMNVEV in the germline V gene (reference sequence). As DNA, the CDR3 is TGTGCCAGCAGACCCGGGGTAGCAGGCGAGCAGTACTTC. Amino acid sequence: CASRPGVAGEQYF.

The genes are TRBV7-9 and TRBJ2-1; 7 bases match TRBD2. The CDR3 consists of 13 residues. V lost 6 bases to trimming and J lost 9 bases; unmatched junction nucleotides: 8. The germline V gene encodes CDR1 SEHNR and CDR2 FQNEAQ (reference sequence). The CDR3 DNA reads TGTGCCAGCAGTTATCCTAGCGGTGGTGAGCAGTTCTTC. Translating gives CASSYPSGGEQFF.

This clone has only a few counts. V gene TRBV19 combines with J gene TRBJ2-1; 12 nucleotides agree with TRBD2. This CDR3 is built from 15 residues. CDR1 is LNHDA and CDR2 is SQIVND in the germline V gene (reference sequence). V gave up 2 bases and J gave up 7 bases; unmatched junction bases: 3. The CDR3 region is CASSILAGGLNEQFF. For the CDR3, the DNA is TGTGCCAGTAGTATACTAGCGGGAGGGCTAAATGAGCAGTTCTTC. The variable domain in full, completed from reference TRBV19 and TRBJ2-1, reads DGGITQSPKYLFRKEGQNVTLSCEQNLNHDAMYWYRQDPGQGLRLIYYSQIVNDFQKGDIAEGYSVSREKKESFPLTVTSAQKNPTAFYLCASSILAGGLNEQFFGPGTRLTVL.

The chain couples TRBV7-9 to TRBJ2-3; 13 bases map to TRBD2. Germline CDR1 and CDR2: SEHNR and FQNEAQ (reference sequence). This CDR3 region has 17 residues. CDR3 sequence reads: CAGSGTSGIYSTDTQYF. DNA for the CDR3: TGTGCAGGATCGGGGACTAGCGGGATTTATAGCACAGATACGCAGTATTTT.

With regard to this clone: Only one base separates this from a far larger clonotype, so it likely reflects a read error. The genes are TRBV27 and TRBJ2-7; D remains ambiguous. The CDR3 sequence is 14 residues long. The V end lost 3 bases, the J end lost 10 bases, and 19 bases lay between the germline ends. Germline assignment: CDR1 MNHEY and CDR2 SMNVEV (reference sequence). The CDR3 loop reads CASSLGSSPKDQYF. The CDR3 DNA is TGTGCCAGCAGTTTGGGCTCTTCCCCTAAGGATCAGTACTTC.

This clone was detected only a few times. The rearrangement uses TRBV19 and TRBJ2-7; 9 positions match TRBD2. The CDR3 runs to 13 residues. V lost 3 bases and J lost 7; bases outside the gene matches: 4. Germline CDR1 LNHDA, CDR2 SQIVND (reference sequence). The CDR3 protein is CASSIWLAGEQYF. The CDR3 DNA reads as TGTGCCAGTAGTATTTGGCTAGCGGGGGAGCAGTACTTC.

This clone was recorded a few times. The V gene is TRBV7-9, the J gene TRBJ1-4; TRBD1 matches at 12 bases. This CDR3 region has 16 residues. Germline trimming cut 5 bases from V and 8 bases from J; bases unmatched to any gene: 9. CDR1 and CDR2 (germline): SEHNR, FQNEAQ (reference sequence). In nucleotides, the CDR3 is TGTGCCAGCAGCGGGACAGGGGGCTCCCGAGAAGAAAAACTGTTTTTT. Translating it yields CASSGTGGSREEKLFF.

The chain recombines TRBV7-3 with TRBJ2-1, with TRBD2 matching 9 bases. With V trimmed by 0 bases and J by 8 bases, 5 bases remained unmatched. CDR1 and CDR2 (germline): SGHTA, FQGTGA. The CDR3 spans 15 residues. Written as DNA, the CDR3 is TGTGCCAGCAGCTTAACTAGCGGGAGCGGGGATGAGCAGTTCTTC. Protein: CASSLTSGSGDEQFF.

This clone is large by share. CDR3 nucleotides: TGTGCCATCAGCCAAGACAGGGACCTCTATGGCTACACCTTC. Translated, it gives CAISQDRDLYGYTF. V usage is TRBV10-3 and J usage is TRBJ1-2; 7 bases align to TRBD1. The V gene's germline CDR1 is ENHRY and CDR2 SYGVKD. The CDR3 consists of 14 residues. With 6 bases clipped from V and 4 bases from J, the junction kept 8 bases outside the gene matches.

J is TRBJ2-3 and V is TRBV4-2; 11 positions agree with TRBD2. CDR3 size: 16 residues. V was pared by 0 bases and J by 3 bases, with 2 bases of the junction left unmatched. Germline-derived CDR1 and CDR2 are LGHNA and YNFKEQ. CDR3 sequence (DNA): TGTGCCAGCAGCCAAGACCTAGCGGGAGGTACAGATACGCAGTATTTT. Its translation is CASSQDLAGGTDTQYF.

This clone occurred a few times. The chain joins TRBV19 to TRBJ1-1; tentatively, D is TRBD1 (6 bases). The CDR3 contains 13 residues. The germline V gene has CDR1 LNHDA and CDR2 SQIVND (reference sequence). The V gene lost 7 bases and the J gene lost 1 base, with 10 bases spanning the gap. The CDR3 is CASTLTGNTEAFF. The CDR3 nucleotides are TGTGCCAGTACCTTGACAGGGAACACTGAAGCTTTCTTT.

In its sample, this clone was seen a few times. The chain is built from TRBV28 and TRBJ2-3, with a tentative D call TRBD2 (5 bases). V was cut by 3 bases and J by 2 bases, with 12 bases left in between. This CDR3 comprises 15 residues. Germline V CDR1 and CDR2: MDHEN, SYDVKM. The DNA of the CDR3 is TGTGCCAGCAGTTTTCAAAGCGGCAACACAGATACGCAGTATTTT. Translated, it gives CASSFQSGNTDTQYF.

The genes are TRBV30 and TRBJ2-1; TRBD2 matches at 14 bases. CDR1 and CDR2 (germline): GTSNPN, SVGIG (reference sequence). The CDR3 has 14 amino acids. J was trimmed by 7 bases and V by 3 bases; bases with no gene match: 2. The CDR3 loop reads CAWRTSGRANEQFF. The CDR3 DNA follows: TGTGCCTGGAGGACTAGCGGGAGGGCGAATGAGCAGTTCTTC.

This sequence joins TRBV6-6 and TRBJ2-1; D remains unclear. V lost 0 bases to trimming and J lost 7 bases, with 4 bases between them. Germline V lookup: CDR1 MNHNY, CDR2 SVGAGI (reference sequence). The CDR3 runs 12 residues. In DNA, the CDR3 is TGTGCCAGCAGTTACTCGCTAAATGAGCAGTTCTTC. Translation: CASSYSLNEQFF.

Remarks on this clone: The limits of the CDR3 on the DNA are not certain, so only TCRdb's listed CDR3 is given. This chain links TRBV27 with TRBJ2-6; the table calls TRBD2, which could not be checked here. Germline V gives CDR1 MNHEY, CDR2 SMNVEV (reference sequence). Including both end residues, the CDR3 is 16 amino acids long. CDR3 sequence: CASSSSGGSGANVLTF.

DNA of the CDR3: TGTGCCAGCAGTATAGCGGGAAGCCACAATGAGCAGTTCTTC. Protein sequence: CASSIAGSHNEQFF. This chain uses TRBV6-5 with TRBJ2-1; 8 bases are shared with TRBD2. Germline V gene lookup returns CDR1 MNHEY and CDR2 SVGAGI. V dropped 5 bases and J dropped 5; count of bases not matched to a gene: 5. This CDR3 contains 14 residues.

The chain recombines TRBV5-4 with TRBJ1-2, with no clear D. V lost 7 bases to trimming and J lost 4 bases, with 23 bases between them. The CDR3 consists of 16 residues. CDR1 is SGHNT and CDR2 is YYREEE in the germline V gene (reference sequence). The CDR3 DNA is TGTGCCAGCCTGTGGTACATACCAGGAAAGACCTATGGCTACACCTTC. Translation gives CASLWYIPGKTYGYTF.